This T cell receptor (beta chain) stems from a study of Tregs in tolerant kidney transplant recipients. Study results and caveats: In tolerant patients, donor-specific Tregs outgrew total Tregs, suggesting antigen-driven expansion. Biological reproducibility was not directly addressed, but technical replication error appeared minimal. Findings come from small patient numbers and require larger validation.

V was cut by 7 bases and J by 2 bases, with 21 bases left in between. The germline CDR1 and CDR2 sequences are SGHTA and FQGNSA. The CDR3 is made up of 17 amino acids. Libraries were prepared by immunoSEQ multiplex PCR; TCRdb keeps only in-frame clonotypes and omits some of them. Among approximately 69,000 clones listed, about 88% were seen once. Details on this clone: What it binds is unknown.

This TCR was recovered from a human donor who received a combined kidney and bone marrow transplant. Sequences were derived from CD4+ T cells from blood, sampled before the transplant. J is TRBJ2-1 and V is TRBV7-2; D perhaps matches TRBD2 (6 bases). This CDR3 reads CASNSVPPGLTYNEQFF. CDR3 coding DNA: TGTGCCAGCAACTCGGTTCCTCCGGGACTCACCTACAATGAGCAGTTCTTC.